This T cell receptor (beta chain) was recorded in a study of technical replicates of blood from a handful of donors. Clones were sequenced by immunoSEQ multiplex PCR, and TCRdb holds only the in-frame ones, with some missing. The sample carries roughly 70,000 clones, roughly 93% recorded once. Germline V gene data show CDR1 as MNHNS and CDR2 as SASEGT. V lost 4 bases to trimming and J lost 5 bases; unmatched junction nucleotides: 7. The CDR3 has 16 residues. The chain recombines TRBV6-1 with TRBJ1-4; 10 positions match TRBD1. The sequence was obtained from a human donor in good health. Input material: T cells isolated from PBMCs. The CDR3 region has the DNA TGTGCCAGCAGTGTTTTAGGGACAGGGGCAAATGAAAAACTGTTTTTT. Translated, it gives CASSVLGTGANEKLFF.